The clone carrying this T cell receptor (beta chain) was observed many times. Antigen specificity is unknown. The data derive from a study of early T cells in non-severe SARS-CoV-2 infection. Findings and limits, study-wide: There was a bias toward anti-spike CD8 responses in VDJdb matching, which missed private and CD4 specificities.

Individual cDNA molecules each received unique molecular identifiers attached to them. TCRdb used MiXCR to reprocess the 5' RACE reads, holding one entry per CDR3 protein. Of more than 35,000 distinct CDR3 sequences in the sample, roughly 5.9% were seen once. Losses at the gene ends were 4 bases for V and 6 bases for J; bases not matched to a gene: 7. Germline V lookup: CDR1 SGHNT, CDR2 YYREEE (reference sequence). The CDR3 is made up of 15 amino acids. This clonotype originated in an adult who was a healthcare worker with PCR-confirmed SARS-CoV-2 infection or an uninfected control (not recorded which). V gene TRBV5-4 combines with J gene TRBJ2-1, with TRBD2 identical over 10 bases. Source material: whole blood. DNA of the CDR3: TGTGCCAGCAGCCTAGCGGGGGAGAGGGTCAATGAGCAGTTCTTC. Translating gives CASSLAGERVNEQFF.